Below, 20 T cell receptor beta chains from the same sample are listed, as sequenced in a study of metastatic and nonmetastatic thyroid tumors. Thyroid surgery was preceded by no treatment in any patient. With MiXCR, TCRdb reprocessed the PCR reads. This sample has about 33,000 clones, with roughly a sixth found just once. The sample taken for sequencing was blood. Receptors were obtained from a male donor with papillary thyroid cancer or a benign thyroid nodule (not recorded which). Some clones in this sample may be carry-over from other donors' samples.

The V and J genes are TRBV19 and TRBJ1-3; the match to TRBD1 covers 7 bases. Losses at the gene ends were 8 bases for V and 0 bases for J; bases not matched to a gene: 10. The CDR3 runs 16 residues. Germline-derived CDR1 and CDR2 are LNHDA and SQIVND (reference sequence). This chain's CDR3 is CASSEGGTSSGNTIYF. CDR3 nucleotides: TGTGCCAGTTCGGAAGGGGGCACGAGCTCTGGAAACACCATATATTTT.

This clone was found a few times. This chain joins TRBV12-3 or TRBV12-4 and TRBJ2-2, with TRBD2 as a possible D gene (6 bases). CDR3 size: 16 residues. Trimming stripped 5 bases from V and 1 base from J, with 14 bases between. The CDR3 DNA follows: TGTGCCAGCAGTCCTAGGGGTAGCGGGAACACCGGGGAGCTGTTTTTT. Encoded protein: CASSPRGSGNTGELFF.

By share of the sample, this clone is medium-sized (0.01 to 0.1%). The chain has TRBV6-1 and TRBJ2-7, with TRBD1 matching over 8 bases. Trimming took 8 bases from V and 2 from J; bases not matched to a gene: 8. The germline V gene encodes CDR1 MNHNS and CDR2 SASEGT. This CDR3 has 14 residues. CDR3 amino acids: CASGGGQGTYEQYF. CDR3 DNA: TGTGCCAGCGGCGGAGGACAGGGAACCTACGAGCAGTACTTC.

This clone came up a few times. The chain carries TRBV2 and TRBJ1-5; 8 bases match TRBD1. Germline trimming cut 8 bases from V and 2 bases from J; bases unmatched to any gene: 2. The CDR3 is 13 residues long. CDR1 SNHLY and CDR2 FYNNEI come from the germline V gene. CDR3 sequence reads: CASEGQGNQPQHF. The DNA for the CDR3 is TGTGCCAGCGAGGGACAGGGCAATCAGCCCCAGCATTTT.

CDR3 nucleotide sequence: TGTGCCAGCAGCTTCGGGGCTAGACCCTACAATGAGCAGTTCTTC. It yields the protein CASSFGARPYNEQFF. V is TRBV27 and J is TRBJ2-1; D is perhaps TRBD1 or TRBD2 (5 bases each). CDR3 size: 15 residues. Trimming shortened V by 6 bases and J by 2 bases, and 14 bases separated the two germline ends. Germline V gene data show CDR1 as MNHEY and CDR2 as SMNVEV (reference sequence).

There are many counts of this clone. The chain couples TRBV12-3 or TRBV12-4 to TRBJ1-6; no clear D gene. With 10 bases removed from V and 13 bases from J, the gap between germline ends came to 20 bases. This CDR3 is 13 amino acids long. CDR3 nucleotide sequence: TGTGCCACCTATGGCCCCGGGCCCAGCCCCCTCCACTTT. It is translated as CATYGPGPSPLHF.

The chain links TRBV11-1 to TRBJ2-1; 12 bases agree with TRBD2. Looked up from germline, CDR1 is SGHAT and CDR2 is FQDESV (reference sequence). Trimming took 8 bases from V and 0 from J; bases not matched to a gene: 20. This CDR3 has 21 amino acids. The CDR3 coding sequence is TGTGCCAGCGCCAAACTCCCCGGCGGGCTAGCGGGAGGGTCCTCCTACAATGAGCAGTTCTTC. This sequence encodes CASAKLPGGLAGGSSYNEQFF.

This clone was observed at least ten times. The chain recombines TRBV30 with TRBJ1-2; D not certain. Germline loops: CDR1 GTSNPN, CDR2 SVGIG (reference sequence). CDR3 length equals 12 residues. Deletions cut 2 bases from V and 6 bases from J, with 10 bases between. The CDR3 sequence is CAWSTGSHGYTF. For the CDR3, the DNA is TGTGCCTGGAGTACTGGGTCACATGGCTACACCTTC.

The V gene is TRBV19, the J gene TRBJ2-7, with 11 bases aligning to TRBD1. Per the germline V gene, CDR1 is LNHDA and CDR2 is SQIVND (reference sequence). This CDR3 region has 14 residues. V was pared by 7 bases and J by 2 bases, with 4 bases of the junction left unmatched. This CDR3 reads CASNRDRGTYEQYF. The CDR3 DNA sequence: TGTGCCAGTAACCGGGACAGGGGGACCTACGAGCAGTACTTC.

This clone was detected a few times. A much larger clone differs by one base, so this may be a read error. This chain links TRBV5-5 with TRBJ2-7, with TRBD1 matching over 11 bases. The CDR3 runs to 16 residues. The germline V gene encodes CDR1 SGHKS and CDR2 YYEKEE (reference sequence). DNA for the CDR3: TGTGCCAGCATCTTGACCACCGGGACAGGGGGGTACGAGCAGTACTTC. Protein: CASILTTGTGGYEQYF.

Details on this clone: A much bigger clone sits one base away, suggesting this may be a read error. This sequence joins TRBV29-1 and TRBJ1-1; D is unclear. This CDR3 region has 10 residues. Looked up from germline, CDR1 is SQVTM and CDR2 is ANQGSEA. The CDR3 is CGVGNTEAFF. The CDR3 DNA is TGCGGCGTTGGTAACACTGAAGCTTTCTTT.

This clone was observed at least ten times. The rearrangement links TRBV20-1 to TRBJ2-5; TRBD1 agrees at 11 bases. The CDR3 is made up of 15 amino acids. CDR1 DFQATT and CDR2 SNEGSKA come from the germline V gene (reference sequence). V was clipped by 5 bases and J by 4 bases; unmatched bases: 9. The CDR3 protein is CSASPPGTGGETQYF. The DNA for the CDR3 is TGCAGTGCTTCTCCACCCGGGACAGGGGGAGAGACCCAGTACTTC.

This clone was picked up many times. DNA for the CDR3: TGTGCCAGCAGCCCCTCCGGGGCCTCCTACAATGAGCAGTTCTTC. Its translation: CASSPSGASYNEQFF. This chain joins TRBV7-2 and TRBJ2-1; D is perhaps TRBD1 or TRBD2 (5 bases each). From germline, CDR1 is SGHTA and CDR2 FQGNSA. The V end lost 5 bases, the J end lost 0 bases, and 11 bases lay between the germline ends. This CDR3 spans 15 amino acids.

V gene TRBV6-1 combines with J gene TRBJ1-2, with no clear D. Germline V CDR1 and CDR2: MNHNS, SASEGT. The CDR3 loop spans 14 amino acids. Trimming pared 0 bases from V and 4 bases from J, leaving 9 bases between. CDR3 in amino acids: CASSEAGSSYGYTF. In nucleotides, the CDR3 is TGTGCCAGCAGTGAAGCAGGGTCGAGCTATGGCTACACCTTC.

This clone qualifies as large. The chain links TRBV6-5 to TRBJ1-6; D remains ambiguous. The V end was cut by 0 bases, the J end by 6 bases, with 12 bases between. The CDR3 is made up of 16 amino acids. CDR1 MNHEY and CDR2 SVGAGI come from the germline V gene. CDR3 nucleotide sequence: TGTGCCAGCAGTTACTCGGTGACGGGTTCTAATTCACCCCTCCACTTT. It translates to CASSYSVTGSNSPLHF.

This clone was found many times. J is TRBJ2-3 and V is TRBV3-1; 11 nucleotides match TRBD2. The CDR3 loop spans 16 amino acids. The J segment lost 7 bases and the V segment lost 5 bases, leaving 11 bases of the junction unmatched. Per germline, CDR1 LGHDT and CDR2 YNNKEL (reference sequence). For the CDR3, the DNA is TGTGCCAGCAGCGAACTAGCGGGAGTTTTTTTGAATACGCAGTATTTT. Translated, it gives CASSELAGVFLNTQYF.

The V and J genes are TRBV11-2 and TRBJ2-7; D may correspond to TRBD1 or TRBD2 (5 bases each). Trimming stripped 6 bases from V and 2 bases from J, with 14 bases between. The germline gives CDR1 SGHAT, CDR2 FQNNGV. This CDR3 is built from 14 residues. The CDR3 is CASRRRDVAYEQYF. CDR3 coding DNA: TGTGCCAGCAGACGCCGGGACGTGGCCTACGAGCAGTACTTC.

This clone was seen repeatedly, ten times or more. V and J are TRBV11-1 and TRBJ2-3, with a tentative D call TRBD2 (5 bases). The length of the CDR3 is 17 residues. The germline gives CDR1 SGHAT, CDR2 FQDESV (reference sequence). Trimming took 0 bases from V and 2 from J, leaving 15 bases between them. CDR3 sequence reads: CASSLALSEGSTDTQYF. CDR3 DNA: TGTGCCAGCAGCTTAGCGCTAAGTGAGGGCTCCACAGATACGCAGTATTTT.

This clone showed up just a few times. The chain combines TRBV6-1 with TRBJ2-3; D gene uncertain. CDR1 and CDR2 from the germline V gene are MNHNS and SASEGT. Trimming removed 5 bases at V and 6 bases at J, with 15 bases between. CDR3 length: 14 residues. The CDR3 reads CASSLSKRSDTQYF. The DNA for the CDR3 is TGTGCCAGCAGTCTGTCAAAGAGATCGGATACGCAGTATTTT.

J is TRBJ1-1 and V is TRBV20-1, with D maybe TRBD1 (6 bases). The germline V gene encodes CDR1 DFQATT and CDR2 SNEGSKA (reference sequence). The V gene lost 5 bases and the J gene lost 3 bases, with 16 bases spanning the gap. The CDR3 is made up of 14 amino acids. CDR3 coding DNA: TGCAGTGCTTTCCTAGGGGGGACGGACACTGAAGCTTTCTTT. Its translation is CSAFLGGTDTEAFF.